This entry concerns a single TCR beta chain. This clone has only a few counts. This clone's antigen is unknown. Base qualities are not provided; no much larger clone lies one nucleotide away. This entry is derived from a study of T cell responses to AZD1222 COVID-19 vaccine (dated by TCRdb to 2020 to 2022). Broadly, across the study: AZD1222 recipients given second doses at about 4 weeks or at about 12 weeks were pooled, since spike-specific TCR depth and breadth were not found to differ between the two schedules. A total of 233 trial participants underwent TCR sequencing, of whom about 210 had received two doses of AZD1222 and some 25 had received two doses of the MenACWY control vaccine. Trial participants were enrolled by age into subgroups of 18-55, 56-69 and 70-plus years, and around 150, 29 and 61 TCR-sequenced participants, respectively, were included in these subgroups.

Based on the germline V gene, the CDR1 and CDR2 sequences are SGHRS and YFSETQ. Reading from cysteine to phenylalanine, the CDR3 counts 14 amino acids. Only CDR3 DNA remains: 42 bases, in frame from the first base. Trimming costs V 1 base and J 8 bases, and their ends lie 12 bases apart. Overall study outcomes, separate from this receptor: Most participants were white British and females outnumbered males, and the authors suggested that clonal diversity may have been underestimated. CD4 TCRs associated with the vaccine covered the entire spike protein, and the dominant responses were in regions 160-218 and 743-854. Because no samples from the day 14 peak response were available, repertoires could be characterized only after the peak T cell response. Only five to seven AZD1222 recipients were SARS-CoV-2 seropositive at baseline, limiting conclusions about previously exposed vaccinees. In the small 56-69-year group, the increase in depth fell short of significance, most likely because of low power. Reportedly, close to half of the unique spike-specific TCRs recognized epitopes lying outside the regions that are mutated in the B.1.351 and B.1.1.7 variants. Spike-specific TCR breadth and depth rose significantly after two AZD1222 doses compared with day 0 and with MenACWY recipients.

The CDR3 regions of human TCRbeta chains were subjected to immunosequencing. The paper's processing steps were these. Repertoire TCRs were checked for matches against a reference library of SARS-CoV-2-specific TCRs that had been generated using the MIRA antigen-specificity platform. Breadth was defined as the fraction of unique TCRs that were SARS-CoV-2-associated. Depth was defined as the fraction of total T cells that were SARS-CoV-2-associated. Using the MIRA data, every spike-specific TCR was mapped to the spike region that the TCR reacted to and assigned to either a CD4 or a CD8 class. Log10-transformed breadth and depth values were compared by one-way ANOVA with Sidak's multiple comparisons tests. TCRdb mirrors the immuneACCESS table, restricted to in-frame sequences. Some clones are absent from its copies; in checked studies, under half trace to an unresolved V gene, and the reason for the others is unknown. The V and J calls and clone size are taken from that table; D and trimming were inferred from the DNA. The sample table contains about 83,000 clones; only one count was recorded for 86% of them. About 9.5% of the sample belongs to the ten largest clones.

Taken with the paper, the label for time point translates to: baseline before first vaccination. Vaccinee samples were obtained from the UK trials COV001 and COV002, which included a single-blind randomized controlled phase 2/3 trial of AZD1222 (ChAdOx1 nCoV-19) in healthy adults. For TCRbeta chain sequencing, PBMC samples were collected from trial participants at day 0 and at day 28 after the second dose. The chain is encoded by TRBV5-1 joined to TRBJ1-4, with the D gene call left open. The material sequenced was peripheral blood, taken on day 0 of AZD1222 vaccination. This TCR was recovered from an adult in good health. Here the CDR3 is given as CASSLSRGSEKLFF. The DNA sequence is as follows: TGCGCCAGCAGCTTGTCTAGAGGGTCCGAAAAACTGTTTTTT.